This T cell receptor beta chain was sequenced for a study of cytomegalovirus exposure and HLA in healthy donors (TCRdb year 2017). For context, the study as a whole: An earlier analysis of approximately 550 of the donors reported approximately 290 Gb of sequence data and more than 90 million unique TCR beta sequences from around 200 million T cells. An early release covering approximately 600 HLA-typed donors comprised approximately 290 gigabases of sequencing data and around 80 million unique TCR sequences. Of the 300 to 500 genotyped donors, 70% to 90% were placed in the genetic ancestry cluster associated with self-reported Caucasian donors. The study aimed to test whether signatures of past pathogen exposure could be identified by cataloging public T cell receptors. The study profiled the T cell repertoires of hundreds of subjects by immunosequencing and related them to cytomegalovirus serostatus. A separate validation cohort of about 110 different subjects was used in addition to the approximately 640-subject first cohort. To predict cytomegalovirus infection status, the study combined high-throughput TCR immunosequencing, statistical association of individual TCRs with disease status, and machine learning. A later analysis re-examined previously published TCR beta repertoires from more than 650 donors and added high-resolution HLA genotyping to investigate patterns of TCR occurrence. Rather than using new phenotypic data, the later analysis identified candidate immune exposures from TCR beta sequences and from how often those sequences occurred across donors. An earlier analysis of approximately 630 of the donors applied high-throughput TCR beta sequencing to assess whether each TCR beta V gene segment acted as functional or pseudogenic. Donor age, sex, ethnicity and CMV serostatus were compiled alongside the repertoire data. A later genetic analysis took genome-wide SNP genotypes for about three fifths of the 666 donors and used that subset as a discovery cohort. All discovery cohort repertoires had been generated on a single sequencing platform. HLA typing covered class I and class II loci at four-digit resolution. The number of typed donors differed by locus: about 629-640 for A, B, C, DRB1 and DQB1; approximately 520 for DQA1; 600 to 610 for DPA1; and about 450 for DPB1. Because of strong linkage in the cohort, five DR-DQ haplotypes were treated as single units for association and clustering. Among 398 genotyped donors of the cohort, an average of approximately 240,000 unique TCR beta nucleotide sequences was sequenced per donor, of which 15% to 20% were non-productive.

With respect to this clone: Its specific antigen is unknown. No much larger clone is present one base from it, and per-base qualities are unavailable.

Study-wide conclusions, independent of this receptor: Because counts were too low, seventeen rarely observed V segments, including chromosome 9 orphons, were excluded from the earlier analysis of several hundred of the donors. HLA typing was unavailable for some donors at each locus, so association tests used only the typed subset. A further reported finding was that TCR beta sequences accurately predicted the HLA-A and HLA-B alleles for most subjects in the first cohort. Linkage disequilibrium might explain the correlated functional status among segregating V segments, but an unknown experimental factor could not be ruled out. According to the authors, the approach could potentially be generalized to other disease states and immunological phenotypes. A later analysis reported that several top co-occurrence clusters appeared linked to parvovirus B19, influenza, CMV and Epstein-Barr virus. In a later genetic analysis, fewer N-insertions in productive TCRs were reported among donors in an Asian-associated ancestry cluster than the approximately 710-donor mean. Some IMGT-functional V segments, including TRBV6-2 and TRBV6-3, could not be told apart with the 87-base-pair reads, so those segments were excluded. When HLA alleles, especially DR and DQ, strongly co-occurred, TCR associations were difficult to assign to individual alleles. Compared with equally common non-associated chains, HLA-associated TCR beta chains in a later analysis were more clonally expanded and had lower generation probabilities. In a later analysis, most CMV-associated TCR beta chains were found to appear HLA-restricted, with HLA associations seemingly driven largely by CMV exposure. Immune exposure information for the cohort was limited to CMV serostatus. A later analysis found that TCR association rates varied across HLA loci, with DRB1 alleles showing the most associated TCRs and HLA-C alleles the fewest. Three of the identified cytomegalovirus-associated TCR beta chains were confirmed in vitro to be specific for cytomegalovirus antigens. A later analysis associated 17,000 or so TCR beta sequences with specific HLA alleles at a false discovery rate of 0.05. Most TCR sequences were observed very rarely across donors, whereas some public TCRs were present in many individuals. The presence/absence analyses assumed that sequencing depth was roughly uniform across donors, and that assumption may not be true. The cohort was sequenced for TCR beta chains only, and without alpha or paired-chain data the features that could be detected were limited. V-gene and J-gene trimming of TCR beta chains was associated with a missense DCLRE1C variant in a later genetic analysis, and the association was replicated in an independent cohort. In both the original and validation cohorts, the classifier was reported to diagnose cytomegalovirus status with high specificity and sensitivity. In the study, approximately 160 TCR beta chains were listed as associated with cytomegalovirus. A cluster of highly shared sequence variants was judged likely to represent a technical artifact of the sequencing pipeline. In an earlier analysis of some 500 of the donors, most TCR beta V segments appeared in productive rearrangements about 90% or about 30% of the time, broadly matching IMGT annotations.

The cohort comprised 710 or so healthy bone marrow donors. All cohort members were sampled while nominally healthy, although unrecorded immune exposures were likely present. The donor tested CMV seropositive, placing the donor among the 310 or so seropositive members of the cohort. A peripheral blood sample was provided by each donor, and peripheral blood mononuclear cells were used for TCR beta sequencing. Genomic DNA extraction from the blood cell samples was performed with the Qiagen DNeasy Blood Extraction Kit. The library was made by the immunoSEQ multiplex PCR assay. For the multiplex PCR, a mixture combining 60 forward primers for TCR Vbeta segments and 13 reverse primers for TCR Jbeta segments was used. The CDR3 region of rearranged TCR beta genes was amplified from genomic DNA with a multiplex PCR assay. The amplified TCR beta libraries were sequenced on the Illumina HiSeq System as 87-base-pair reads. Processing in the source paper ran as follows. Across the 640 or so repertoires, a later analysis counted 60 million to 90 million unique TCR beta chains, about 10 million of which were shared by at least two donors. Raw reads were error-corrected and collapsed into unique sequences with a nearest-neighbor algorithm that merged closely related sequences to remove PCR and sequencing errors. To assign V, D and J gene segments, CDR3 sequences were aligned to IMGT reference sequences. For a sequence to be retained, a match of at least six nucleotides to both a V gene segment and a J gene segment was required. A rearrangement was called productive if the CDR3 had no stop codons and remained in frame with V and J, and every other rearrangement was called non-productive. Following IMGT convention, CDR3 was defined as the stretch from the second conserved V-encoded cysteine up to the conserved J-encoded phenylalanine. In an earlier analysis of 500 to 650 of the donors, sequences lacking an unambiguous match to a single V gene segment were excluded. In an earlier analysis of approximately 550 of the donors, V segments were called functional above 56.7% productive rearrangements and were called segregating when the between-donor standard deviation exceeded 5%. A statistical classification framework was built for diagnosing cytomegalovirus status from the catalog of TCR beta chain sequences. In a later analysis, TCR nucleotide sequences were compared against IMGT/GENE-DB human TR gene sequences so that V and J genes could be assigned. Using the TCRdist pipeline, a later analysis assigned CDR3 sequences along with most-parsimonious VDJ recombination scenarios. A later analysis defined each TCR beta chain by its CDR3 amino acid sequence plus V-gene family, and excluded reads lacking a unique V-gene family. In a later analysis, 500 to 700 highly shared, low-generation-probability nucleotide sequences were removed to address suspected cross-contamination and a sequencing artifact. A later analysis calculated a clonal expansion index for each public chain from normalized within-repertoire ranks of inferred template counts. A later analysis computed generation probabilities with a VDJ recombination model fitted to out-of-frame rearrangements, and checked the results against IGoR. In a later analysis, TCR-TCR, TCR-HLA and TCR-CMV co-occurrence was scored with hypergeometric tests, and a repertoire-size bias correction was applied to TCR pairs. A later analysis estimated false discovery rates by permuting HLA or CMV assignments 20 times. In a later analysis, co-occurring TCRs were grouped with DBSCAN, and TCRdist sequence similarity was added when clustering was performed within HLA-allele-positive subsets. Co-occurrence clustering excluded repertoires with fewer than 30,000 or more than 120,000 public chains, plus five with anomalous nucleotide sharing. The table was pulled from immuneACCESS by TCRdb, which kept in-frame rearrangements only. Such tables lose some clones; where checked, under half of the loss comes from unresolved V genes, and the rest has no known cause. From that table come the V and J calls and clone size; the DNA was used to work out D and trimming. The sample contains tens of thousands of clones, 60% to 80% of them found a single time. The ten biggest clones cover roughly a quarter of the sample.

Trimming costs V 0 bases and J 4 bases, and their ends lie 5 bases apart. The CDR3, from cysteine to phenylalanine, totals 13 residues. Only the CDR3 DNA is retained, 39 bases long and in frame from the first base. The germline V gene (reference sequence) sets CDR1 to LNHNV and CDR2 to YYDKDF. Specimen: PBMCs. The chain joins TRBV15 to TRBJ2-3; a confident D gene designation cannot be given. The TCR sequence derives from a woman aged 50 to 60 in good health and CMV-seropositive. The CDR3 is CATSRDRSDTQYF. The nucleotide sequence is TGTGCCACCAGCAGAGACCGGTCAGATACGCAGTATTTT.